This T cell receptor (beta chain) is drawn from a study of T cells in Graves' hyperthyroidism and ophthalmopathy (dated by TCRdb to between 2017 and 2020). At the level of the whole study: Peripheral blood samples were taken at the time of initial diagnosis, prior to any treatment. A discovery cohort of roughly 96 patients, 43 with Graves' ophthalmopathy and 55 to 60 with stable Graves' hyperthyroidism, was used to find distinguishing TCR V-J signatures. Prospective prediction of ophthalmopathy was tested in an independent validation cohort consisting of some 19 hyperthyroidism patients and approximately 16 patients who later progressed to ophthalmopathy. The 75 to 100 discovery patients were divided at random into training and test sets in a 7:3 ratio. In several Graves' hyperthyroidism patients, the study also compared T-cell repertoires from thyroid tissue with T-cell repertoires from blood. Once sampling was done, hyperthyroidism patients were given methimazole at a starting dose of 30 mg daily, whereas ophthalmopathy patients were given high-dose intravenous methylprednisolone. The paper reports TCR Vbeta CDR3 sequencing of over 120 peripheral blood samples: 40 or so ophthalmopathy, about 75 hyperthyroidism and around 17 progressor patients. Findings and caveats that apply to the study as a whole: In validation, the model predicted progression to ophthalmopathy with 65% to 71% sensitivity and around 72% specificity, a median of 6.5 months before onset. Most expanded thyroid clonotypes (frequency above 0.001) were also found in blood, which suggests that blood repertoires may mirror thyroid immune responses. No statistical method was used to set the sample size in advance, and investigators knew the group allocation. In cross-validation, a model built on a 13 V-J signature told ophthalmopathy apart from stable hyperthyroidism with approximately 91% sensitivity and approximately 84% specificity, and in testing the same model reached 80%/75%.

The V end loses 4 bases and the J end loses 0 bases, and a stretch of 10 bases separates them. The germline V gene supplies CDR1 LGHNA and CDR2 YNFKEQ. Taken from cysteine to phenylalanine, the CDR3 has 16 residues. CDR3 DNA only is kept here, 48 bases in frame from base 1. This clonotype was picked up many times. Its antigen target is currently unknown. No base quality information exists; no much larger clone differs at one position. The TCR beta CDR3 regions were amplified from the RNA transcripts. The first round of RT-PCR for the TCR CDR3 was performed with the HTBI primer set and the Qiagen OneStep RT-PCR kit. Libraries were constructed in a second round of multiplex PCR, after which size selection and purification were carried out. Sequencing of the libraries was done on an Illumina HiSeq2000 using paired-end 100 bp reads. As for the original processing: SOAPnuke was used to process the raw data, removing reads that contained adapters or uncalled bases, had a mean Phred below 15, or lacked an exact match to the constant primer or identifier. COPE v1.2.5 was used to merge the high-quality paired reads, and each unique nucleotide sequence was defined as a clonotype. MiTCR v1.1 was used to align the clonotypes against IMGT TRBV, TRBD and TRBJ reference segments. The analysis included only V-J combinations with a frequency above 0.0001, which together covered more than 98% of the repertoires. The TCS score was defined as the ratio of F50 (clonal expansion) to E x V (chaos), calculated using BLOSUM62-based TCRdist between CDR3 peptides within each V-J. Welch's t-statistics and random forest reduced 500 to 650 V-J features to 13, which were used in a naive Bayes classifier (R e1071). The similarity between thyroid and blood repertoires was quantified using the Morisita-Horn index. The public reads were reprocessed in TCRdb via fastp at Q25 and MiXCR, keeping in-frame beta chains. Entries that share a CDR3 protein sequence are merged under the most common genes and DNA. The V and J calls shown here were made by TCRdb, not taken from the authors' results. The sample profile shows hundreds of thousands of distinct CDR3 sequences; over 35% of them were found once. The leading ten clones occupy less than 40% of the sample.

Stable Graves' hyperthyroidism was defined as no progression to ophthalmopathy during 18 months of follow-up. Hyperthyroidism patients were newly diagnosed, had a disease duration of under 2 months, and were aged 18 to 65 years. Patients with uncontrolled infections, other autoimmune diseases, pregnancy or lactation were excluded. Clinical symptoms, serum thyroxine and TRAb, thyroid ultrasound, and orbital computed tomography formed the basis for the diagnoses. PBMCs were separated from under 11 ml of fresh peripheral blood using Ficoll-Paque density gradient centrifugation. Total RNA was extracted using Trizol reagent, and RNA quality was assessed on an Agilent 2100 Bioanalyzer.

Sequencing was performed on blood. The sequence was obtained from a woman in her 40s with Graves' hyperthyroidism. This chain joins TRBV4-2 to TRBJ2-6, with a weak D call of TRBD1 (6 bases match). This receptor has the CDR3 CASSRDTGSGANVLTF. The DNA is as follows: TGTGCCAGCAGCCGGGACACCGGCTCTGGGGCCAACGTCCTGACTTTC.